This T cell receptor beta chain was obtained from a study of blood T cells in healthy people across ages. For the second PCR, which ran for about 7 to 12 cycles, a sample-barcoded 5' primer and a J-beta primer mix were used. TCRdb recomputed calls from the 5' RACE reads with MiXCR, one row per CDR3 protein. The data contain hundreds of thousands of distinct CDR3 sequences, 52% of them singletons. J lost 6 bases, V lost 5 bases, and 5 bases had no gene match. This CDR3 has 15 residues. Germline V CDR1 and CDR2: MNHEY, SVGEGT. The chain links TRBV6-2 or TRBV6-3 to TRBJ2-1; 12 bases agree with TRBD2. This clonotype was obtained from a woman over 75 in good health. The specimen was blood. Here the CDR3 reads CASSTGTSGSNEQFF. CDR3 DNA: TGTGCCAGCAGTACCGGGACTAGCGGGTCCAATGAGCAGTTCTTC.